Below, 3 T cell receptor beta chains from the same sample are listed, as sequenced in a study of glioma-infiltrating T cells. Amplification of TCR alpha and beta CDR3 regions from RNA used iRepertoire nested multiplex PCR. From the multiplex PCR reads, TCRdb called clonotypes with MiXCR, one entry per CDR3 protein. The table has fewer than 110,000 distinct CDR3 sequences, around 29% seen once. Sample: glioma tissue, nonneoplastic brain tissue, or PBMCs (not recorded which). These receptor sequences come from a human donor with low-grade glioma or glioblastoma, undergoing nonglioma brain surgery, or in good health (not recorded which).

A remark on this clonotype: A much larger clone differs from this one at a single base, so this may be a read error. This chain joins TRBV6-2 or TRBV6-3 and TRBJ2-7; a possible D gene is TRBD1 (7 bases). Trimming shortened V by 0 bases and J by 0 bases, and 15 bases separated the two germline ends. The CDR3 covers 17 residues. The V gene's germline CDR1 is MNHEY and CDR2 SVGEGT. CDR3 region: CASSYSRRGRVSYEQYF. The CDR3 DNA reads TGTGCCAGCAGTTACTCGAGGAGGGGGCGAGTCTCCTACGAGCAGTACTTC.

To note about this clonotype: It may be a read error: a sequence one base away is much more abundant. The chain has TRBV12-3 or TRBV12-4 and TRBJ1-5; D ambiguous. This CDR3 region has 16 residues. The germline V and J ends were trimmed by 6 bases and 1 base, with 16 bases remaining between them. The CDR3 bases are TGTGCCAGCAGCTGGGGTCTTGGGATAAGCAATCAGCCCCAGCATTTT. This codes for CASSWGLGISNQPQHF.

This clonotype was found a few times. The chain recombines TRBV9 with TRBJ1-3; possible D gene TRBD1, 5 bases. V was trimmed by 4 bases and J by 0 bases, leaving 14 bases between them. The CDR3 is 16 residues long. In germline, CDR1 is SGDLS, CDR2 YYNGEE. The CDR3 here is CASSRGTEHSGNTIYF. CDR3 DNA: TGTGCCAGCAGCCGAGGGACCGAGCACTCTGGAAACACCATATATTTT.